This section outlines one T cell receptor (beta chain) sequence together with its context. The data belong to a study of siplizumab effects on memory and regulatory T cells. CDR3 length equals 16 residues. V was clipped by 4 bases and J by 4 bases; unmatched bases: 13. In germline, CDR1 is SGHKS, CDR2 YYEKEE (reference sequence). The method was immunoSEQ multiplex PCR; TCRdb's version includes in-frame clones alone and lacks a portion of them. The data hold approximately 100,000 clones, with 94% observed a single time. The sequence came from a human donor in good health. The sample was Tregs sorted from blood. The chain combines TRBV5-5 with TRBJ2-5, with 7 bases matching TRBD1. The CDR3 DNA reads as TGTGCCAGCAGCCCGTACCGGACAGGTTCAGGAGAGACCCAGTACTTC. Its translation is CASSPYRTGSGETQYF.